The 4 T cell receptor beta chains reported below all come from one sample, sequenced in a study of response to subunit inactivated influenza vaccine. TCRdb ran MiXCR on the RT-PCR reads and lists one entry per CDR3 protein. The top ten hold around 9.6% of the sample, which has about 620,000 distinct CDR3 sequences, about 12% seen once. This material consisted of PBMCs from blood, taken on the day of vaccination. All receptors derive from a man in his forties or fifties who received an inactivated influenza vaccine.

This clonotype was observed a handful of times. The rearrangement links TRBV20-1 to TRBJ2-7; the D is unclear. V lost 3 bases and J 6 bases, leaving 18 bases between the germline ends. Germline V gene lookup returns CDR1 DFQATT and CDR2 SNEGSKA (reference sequence). CDR3 length: 14 residues. In DNA, the CDR3 is TGCAGTGCTAGGCCCCCAGTAGGGCCCGGCGAGCAGTACTTC. Translation gives CSARPPVGPGEQYF.

In its sample, this clonotype was seen many times. V usage is TRBV20-1 and J usage is TRBJ2-7, with 7 bases aligning to TRBD2. The CDR3 covers 13 residues. The germline gives CDR1 DFQATT, CDR2 SNEGSKA (reference sequence). V shed 2 bases and J 2 bases; nucleotides not matched to a gene: 3. The CDR3 DNA is TGCAGTGCTAGACCTGCGGGAGCCTACGAGCAGTACTTC. Amino acid sequence: CSARPAGAYEQYF.

This clonotype came up many times. V is TRBV28 and J is TRBJ2-4; perhaps TRBD2 as D (6 bases). CDR1 is MDHEN, CDR2 SYDVKM, per germline. The V gene lost 7 bases and the J gene lost 1 base, with 20 bases spanning the gap. CDR3 length: 17 amino acids. Here the CDR3 DNA reads TGTGCCAGCATCCCGGGGTGGGGGGTTCGGGCCAAAAACATTCAGTACTTC. This codes for CASIPGWGVRAKNIQYF. Using reference TRBV28 and TRBJ2-4 for the parts outside the CDR3, the full variable domain is DVKVTQSSRYLVKRTGEKVFLECVQDMDHENMFWYRQDPGLGLRLIYFSYDVKMKEKGDIPEGYSVSREKKERFSLILESASTNQTSMYLCASIPGWGVRAKNIQYFGAGTRLSVL.

This clonotype was seen only a few times. J is TRBJ2-1 and V is TRBV10-3, with D possibly TRBD2 on 6 matching bases. Germline V gene sequence: CDR1 ENHRY, CDR2 SYGVKD. Trimming removed 5 bases at V and 9 bases at J, with 17 bases between. The CDR3 loop spans 14 amino acids. CDR3 sequence (DNA): TGTGCCATCAGTTGGGACTCCTCCGGGGGTGAGCAGTTCTTC. Translating it yields CAISWDSSGGEQFF.